This T cell receptor (beta chain) was retrieved from a study of T cell changes during pregnancy in multiple sclerosis. The CDR3 covers 10 residues. Losses at the gene ends were 7 bases for V and 5 bases for J; bases not matched to a gene: 1. Germline V gives CDR1 DFQATT, CDR2 SNEGSKA (reference sequence). Sequencing used immunoSEQ multiplex PCR; TCRdb keeps in-frame clones, though not all of them. The sample holds some 30,000 clones, 92% seen once. The sequence was collected from a female donor in good health, enrolled as a control in a pregnancy study. V and J are TRBV20-1 and TRBJ2-5; TRBD1 matches at 7 bases. The sequencing used peripheral blood, collected in the first trimester of pregnancy. CDR3: CSDRGETQYF. The CDR3 bases are TGCAGTGACAGGGGCGAGACCCAGTACTTC.